This TCR beta chain was found in a study of glioma-infiltrating T cells after dendritic cell vaccination. Overall study: Patients had newly diagnosed or recurrent glioblastoma and received dendritic cell vaccines. Patients received autologous tumor lysate-pulsed dendritic cell vaccination between the early 2000s and the early 2010s. Monocyte-derived dendritic cells, cultured approximately 7 days with IL-4 and GM-CSF, were pulsed with autologous tumor lysate.

CDR1 MNHNS and CDR2 SASEGT come from the germline V gene. The CDR3 extends over 20 amino acids. The ends lost 1 base at V and 1 base at J; junction bases unmatched: 15. TCRdb's copy holds only in-frame clones and misses some; the assay was immunoSEQ multiplex PCR. The repertoire includes 90,000 to 140,000 clones, roughly 89% of them detected once, and over 2.5% sits in the top ten. This clone appeared a few times. Specified time point: after dendritic cell vaccination, including at tumor progression/relapse. Isocitrate dehydrogenase mutation was absent in all glioblastoma patients. Sequencing was performed on blood, taken after dendritic cell vaccination. The sequence was collected from a human donor with glioblastoma. V and J are TRBV6-1 and TRBJ2-5, with 10 bases fitting TRBD2. DNA of the CDR3: TGTGCCAGCAGTGAAGGCCCGGCCGGGCAAGCTAGCGGGGGCCAAGAGACCCAGTACTTC. It yields the protein CASSEGPAGQASGGQETQYF.